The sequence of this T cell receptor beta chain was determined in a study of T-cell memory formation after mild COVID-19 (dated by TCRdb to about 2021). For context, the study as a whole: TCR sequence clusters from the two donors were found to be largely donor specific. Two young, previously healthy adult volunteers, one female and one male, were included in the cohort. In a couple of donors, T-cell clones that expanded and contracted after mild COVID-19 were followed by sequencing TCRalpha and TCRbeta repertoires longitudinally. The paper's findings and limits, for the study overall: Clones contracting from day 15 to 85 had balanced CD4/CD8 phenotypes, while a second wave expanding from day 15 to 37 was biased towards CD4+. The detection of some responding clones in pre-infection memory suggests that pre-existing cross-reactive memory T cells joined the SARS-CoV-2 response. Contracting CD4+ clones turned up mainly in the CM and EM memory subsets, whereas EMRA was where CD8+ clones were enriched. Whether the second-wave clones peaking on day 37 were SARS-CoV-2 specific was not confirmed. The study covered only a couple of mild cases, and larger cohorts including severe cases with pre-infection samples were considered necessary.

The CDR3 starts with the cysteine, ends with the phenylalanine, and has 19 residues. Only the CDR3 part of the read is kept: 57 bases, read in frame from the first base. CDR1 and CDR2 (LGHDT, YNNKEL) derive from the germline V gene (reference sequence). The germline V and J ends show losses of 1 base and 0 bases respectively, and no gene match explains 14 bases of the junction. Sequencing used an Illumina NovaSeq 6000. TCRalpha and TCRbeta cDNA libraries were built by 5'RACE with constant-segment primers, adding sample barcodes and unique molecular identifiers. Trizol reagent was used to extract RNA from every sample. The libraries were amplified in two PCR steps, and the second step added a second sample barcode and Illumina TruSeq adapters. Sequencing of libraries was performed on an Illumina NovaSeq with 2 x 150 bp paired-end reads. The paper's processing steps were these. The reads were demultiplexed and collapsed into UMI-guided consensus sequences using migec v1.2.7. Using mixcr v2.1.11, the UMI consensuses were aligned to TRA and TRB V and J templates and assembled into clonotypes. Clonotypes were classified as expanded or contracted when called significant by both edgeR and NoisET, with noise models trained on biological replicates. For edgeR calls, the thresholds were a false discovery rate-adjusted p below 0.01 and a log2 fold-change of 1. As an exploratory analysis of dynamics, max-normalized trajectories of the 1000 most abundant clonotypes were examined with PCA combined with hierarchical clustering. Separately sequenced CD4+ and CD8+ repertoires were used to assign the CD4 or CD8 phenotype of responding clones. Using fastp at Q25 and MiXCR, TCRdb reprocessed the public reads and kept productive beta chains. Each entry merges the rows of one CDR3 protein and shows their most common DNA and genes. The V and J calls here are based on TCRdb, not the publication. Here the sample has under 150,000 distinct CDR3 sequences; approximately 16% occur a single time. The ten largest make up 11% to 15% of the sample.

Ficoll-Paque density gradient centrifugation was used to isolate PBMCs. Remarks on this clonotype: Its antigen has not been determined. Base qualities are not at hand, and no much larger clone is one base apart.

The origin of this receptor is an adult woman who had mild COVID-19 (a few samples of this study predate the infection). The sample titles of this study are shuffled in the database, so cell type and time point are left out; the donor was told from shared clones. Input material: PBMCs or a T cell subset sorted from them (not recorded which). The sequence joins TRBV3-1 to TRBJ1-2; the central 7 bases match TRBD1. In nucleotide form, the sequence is TGTGCCAGCAGCCAAGGTGTGGTAGGGGGCGCGTTTGCTAACTATGGCTACACCTTC. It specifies CASSQGVVGGAFANYGYTF. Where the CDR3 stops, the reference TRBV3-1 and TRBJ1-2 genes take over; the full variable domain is DTAVSQTPKYLVTQMGNDKSIKCEQNLGHDTMYWYKQDSKKFLKIMFSYNNKELIINETVPNRFSPKSPDKAHLNLHINSLELGDSAVYFCASSQGVVGGAFANYGYTFGSGTRLTVV.